A selection of T cell receptor beta chains follows, all from one sample in a study of post-analysis software for immune sequencing data. TCRdb analysed the PCR reads with MiXCR anew, one entry per CDR3 protein. The repertoire consists of roughly 430,000 distinct CDR3 sequences, with less than 40% occurring once and the leading ten covering 7.6%. The specimen was blood. These TCRs come from a girl aged 2 to 9 with multiple sclerosis. Each CDR3 is given with its conserved first and last residue. A D gene is named only where the DNA matches it firmly. Where a row states a size, it is once, few, many or the class of an expanded clone; other rows omit it.

TRBV7-2	few	NA	TRBJ1-1	CASSLDRRGFRTEAFF	TGTGCCAGCAGCTTAGATCGGCGCGGGTTTCGTACTGAAGCTTTCTTT
TRBV7-2	few	NA	TRBJ2-1	CASSGGNEQFF	TGTGCCAGCAGTGGGGGGAATGAGCAGTTCTTC
TRBV4-1	NA	NA	TRBJ2-5	CASSQDTGKGTQYF	TGCGCCAGCAGCCAAGATACCGGGAAAGGGACCCAGTACTTC
TRBV9	NA	TRBD2	TRBJ2-5	CASSARERELWQETQYF	TGTGCCAGCAGCGCGAGAGAGCGGGAGCTCTGGCAAGAGACCCAGTACTTC
TRBV28	NA	NA	TRBJ1-6	CASSLWAVSSYNSPLHF	TGTGCCAGCAGTTTATGGGCGGTTAGCTCCTATAATTCACCCCTCCACTTT
TRBV24-1	NA	NA	TRBJ2-7	CATSDFRGYEQYF	TGTGCCACCAGTGATTTTAGAGGCTACGAGCAGTACTTC
TRBV4-1	NA	NA	TRBJ1-2	CASSQVAVRREQPYGYTF	TGCGCCAGCAGCCAAGTGGCGGTGAGAAGGGAACAACCCTATGGCTACACCTTC
TRBV29-1	few	NA	TRBJ2-7	CSVESGSSYEQYF	TGCAGCGTTGAAAGCGGTTCCTCCTACGAGCAGTACTTC
TRBV9	once	TRBD2	TRBJ2-1	CASSVGGRLAGNEQFF	TGTGCCAGCAGCGTAGGGGGGCGACTAGCGGGGAATGAGCAGTTCTTC
TRBV6-2/TRBV6-3	NA	TRBD2	TRBJ2-7	CVAGWYEQYF	TGTGTAGCGGGGTGGTACGAGCAGTACTTC
TRBV18	NA	TRBD1	TRBJ2-5	CASSQYMTGEETQYF	TGTGCCAGCTCACAATATATGACAGGGGAAGAGACCCAGTACTTC
TRBV5-1	few	NA	TRBJ2-1	CASSLSQGGNEQFF	TGCGCCAGCAGCTTGAGCCAGGGAGGCAATGAGCAGTTCTTC
TRBV10-3	NA	NA	TRBJ1-1	CAISESGNTEAFF	TGTGCCATCAGTGAGTCGGGGAACACTGAAGCTTTCTTT